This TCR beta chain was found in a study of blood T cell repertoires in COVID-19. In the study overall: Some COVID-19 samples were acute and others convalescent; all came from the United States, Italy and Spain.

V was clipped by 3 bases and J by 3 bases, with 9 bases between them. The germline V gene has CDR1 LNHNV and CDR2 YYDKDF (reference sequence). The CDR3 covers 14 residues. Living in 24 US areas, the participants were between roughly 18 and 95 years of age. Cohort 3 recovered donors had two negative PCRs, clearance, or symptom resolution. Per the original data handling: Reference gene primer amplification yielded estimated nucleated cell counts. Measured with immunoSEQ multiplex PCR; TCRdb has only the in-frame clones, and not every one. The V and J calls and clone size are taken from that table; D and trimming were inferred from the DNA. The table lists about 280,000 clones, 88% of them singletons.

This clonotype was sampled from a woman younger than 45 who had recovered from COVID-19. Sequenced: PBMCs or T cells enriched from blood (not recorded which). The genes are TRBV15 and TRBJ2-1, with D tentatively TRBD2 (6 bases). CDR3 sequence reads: CATSRRGLYNEQFF. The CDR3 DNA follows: TGTGCCACCAGCAGGAGGGGACTCTACAATGAGCAGTTCTTC.